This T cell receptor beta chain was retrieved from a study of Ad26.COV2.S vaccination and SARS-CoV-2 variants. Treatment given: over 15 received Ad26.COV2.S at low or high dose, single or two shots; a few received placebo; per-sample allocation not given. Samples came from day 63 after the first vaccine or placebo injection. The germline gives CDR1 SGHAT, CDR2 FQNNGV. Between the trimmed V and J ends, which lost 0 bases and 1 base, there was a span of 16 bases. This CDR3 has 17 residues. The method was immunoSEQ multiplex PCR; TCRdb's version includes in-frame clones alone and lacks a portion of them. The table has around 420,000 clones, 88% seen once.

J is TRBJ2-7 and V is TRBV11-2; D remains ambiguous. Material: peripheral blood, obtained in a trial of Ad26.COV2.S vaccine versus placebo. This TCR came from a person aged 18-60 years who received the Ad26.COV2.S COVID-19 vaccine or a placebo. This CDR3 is CASSLESAPSGSYEQYF. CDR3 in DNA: TGTGCCAGCAGCTTAGAGTCGGCCCCGTCCGGATCCTACGAGCAGTACTTC.